This TCR beta chain was found in a study of blood T cells in healthy people across ages. V was trimmed by 0 bases and J by 4 bases, leaving 13 bases between them. The CDR3 runs 15 residues. Germline values: CDR1 MNHEY, CDR2 SVGEGT. Points on this clonotype: A clone one base away is much larger, so this may be a read error.

A second 7 to 11 cycle PCR used barcoded and J-beta primers. TCRdb called the 5' RACE reads again in MiXCR, with one record for every CDR3 protein. In the table there are hundreds of thousands of distinct CDR3 sequences, about a third of which are singletons. V gene TRBV6-2 or TRBV6-3 combines with J gene TRBJ2-7; TRBD2 is a possible D gene (7 bases). The sequencing input was blood. The TCR was taken from a woman at least 80 years old in good health. The CDR3 sequence: CASSYSVGGRYEQYF. In DNA, the CDR3 is TGTGCCAGCAGTTACTCGGTCGGGGGGCGGTACGAGCAGTACTTC.